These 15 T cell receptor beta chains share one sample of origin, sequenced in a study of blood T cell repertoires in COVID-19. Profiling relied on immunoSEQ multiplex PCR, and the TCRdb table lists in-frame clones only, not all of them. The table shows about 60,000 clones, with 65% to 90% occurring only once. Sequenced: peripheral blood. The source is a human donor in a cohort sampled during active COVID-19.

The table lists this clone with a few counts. CDR3 sequence: CASSYSMEGTEAFF. CDR3 nucleotides: TGTGCCAGCAGTTACTCCATGGAGGGAACTGAAGCTTTCTTT. This rearrangement joins TRBV6-2 or TRBV6-3 to TRBJ1-1; D unclear. The CDR3 consists of 14 residues. Germline V gene sequence: CDR1 MNHEY, CDR2 SVGEGT. The V end lost 0 bases, the J end lost 5 bases, and 10 bases lay between the germline ends.

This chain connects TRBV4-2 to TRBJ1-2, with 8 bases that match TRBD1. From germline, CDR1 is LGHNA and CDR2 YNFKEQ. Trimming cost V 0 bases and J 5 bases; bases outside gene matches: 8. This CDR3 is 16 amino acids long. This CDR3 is CASSQDSQGAAYGYTF. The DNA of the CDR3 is TGTGCCAGCAGCCAAGATAGCCAGGGGGCGGCGTATGGCTACACCTTC.

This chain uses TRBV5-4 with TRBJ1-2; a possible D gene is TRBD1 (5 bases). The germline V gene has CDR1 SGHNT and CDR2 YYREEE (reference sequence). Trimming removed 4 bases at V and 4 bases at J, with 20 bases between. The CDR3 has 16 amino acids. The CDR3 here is CASSQPYGQGSYGYTF. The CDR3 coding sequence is TGTGCCAGCAGCCAACCCTACGGGCAGGGCAGCTATGGCTACACCTTC.

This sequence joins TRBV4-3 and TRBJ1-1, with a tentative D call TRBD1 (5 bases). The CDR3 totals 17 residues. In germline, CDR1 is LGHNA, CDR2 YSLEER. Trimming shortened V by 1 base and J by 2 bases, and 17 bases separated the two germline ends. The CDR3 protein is CASSQAGQNGGNTEAFF. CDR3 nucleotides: TGCGCCAGCAGCCAAGCGGGCCAAAACGGGGGAAACACTGAAGCTTTCTTT.

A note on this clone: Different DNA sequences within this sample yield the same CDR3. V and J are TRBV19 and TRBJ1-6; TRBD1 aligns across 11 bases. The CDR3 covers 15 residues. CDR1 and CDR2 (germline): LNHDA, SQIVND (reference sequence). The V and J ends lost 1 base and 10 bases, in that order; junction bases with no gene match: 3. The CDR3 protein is CASSIGGTGGSPLHF. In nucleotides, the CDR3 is TGTGCCAGTAGTATAGGGGGGACAGGGGGGTCACCCCTCCACTTT.

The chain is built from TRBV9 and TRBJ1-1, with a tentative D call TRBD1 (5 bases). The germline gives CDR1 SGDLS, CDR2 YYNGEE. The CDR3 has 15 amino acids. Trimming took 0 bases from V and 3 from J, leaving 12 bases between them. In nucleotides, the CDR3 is TGTGCCAGCAGCGTAGCTGTACGGGGGGACACTGAAGCTTTCTTT. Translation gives CASSVAVRGDTEAFF.

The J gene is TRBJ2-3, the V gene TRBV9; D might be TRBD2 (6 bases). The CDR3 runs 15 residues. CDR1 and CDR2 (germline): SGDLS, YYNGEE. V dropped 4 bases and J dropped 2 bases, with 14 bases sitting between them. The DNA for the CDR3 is TGTGCCAGCAGCCTCCTGTCGGGGGTCACAGATACGCAGTATTTT. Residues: CASSLLSGVTDTQYF.

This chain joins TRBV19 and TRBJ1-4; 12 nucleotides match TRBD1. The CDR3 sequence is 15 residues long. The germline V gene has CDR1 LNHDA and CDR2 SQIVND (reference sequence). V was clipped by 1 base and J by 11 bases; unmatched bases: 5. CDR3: CASSIARDRGPKLFF. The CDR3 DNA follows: TGTGCCAGTAGTATAGCTCGGGACAGGGGGCCGAAACTGTTTTTT. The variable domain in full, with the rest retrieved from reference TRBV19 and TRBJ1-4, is DGGITQSPKYLFRKEGQNVTLSCEQNLNHDAMYWYRQDPGQGLRLIYYSQIVNDFQKGDIAEGYSVSREKKESFPLTVTSAQKNPTAFYLCASSIARDRGPKLFFGSGTQLSVL.

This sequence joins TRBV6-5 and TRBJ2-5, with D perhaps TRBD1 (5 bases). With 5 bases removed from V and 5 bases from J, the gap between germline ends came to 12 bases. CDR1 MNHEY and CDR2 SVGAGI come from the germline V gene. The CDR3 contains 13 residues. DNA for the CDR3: TGTGCCAGCAGTACCTGGGGCCGGGAGACCCAGTACTTC. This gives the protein CASSTWGRETQYF.

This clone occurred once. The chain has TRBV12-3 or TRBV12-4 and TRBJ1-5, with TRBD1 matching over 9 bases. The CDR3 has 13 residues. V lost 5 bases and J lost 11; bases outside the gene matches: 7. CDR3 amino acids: CASSPGQGFSQHF. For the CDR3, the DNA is TGTGCCAGCAGTCCGGGACAGGGTTTTTCCCAGCATTTT.

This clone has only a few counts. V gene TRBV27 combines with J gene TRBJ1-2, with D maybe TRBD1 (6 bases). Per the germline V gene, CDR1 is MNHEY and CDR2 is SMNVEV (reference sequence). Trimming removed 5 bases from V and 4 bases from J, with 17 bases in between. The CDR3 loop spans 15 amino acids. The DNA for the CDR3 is TGTGCCAGCAGTCCCGGGCCACAGGGATCCTATGGCTACACCTTC. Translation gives CASSPGPQGSYGYTF.

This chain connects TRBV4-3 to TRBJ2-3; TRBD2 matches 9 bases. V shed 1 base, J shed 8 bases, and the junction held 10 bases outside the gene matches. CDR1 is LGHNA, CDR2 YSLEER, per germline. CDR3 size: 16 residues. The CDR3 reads CASSQGVAGASGTQYF. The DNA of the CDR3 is TGCGCCAGCAGCCAAGGGGTAGCGGGGGCCTCCGGTACGCAGTATTTT.

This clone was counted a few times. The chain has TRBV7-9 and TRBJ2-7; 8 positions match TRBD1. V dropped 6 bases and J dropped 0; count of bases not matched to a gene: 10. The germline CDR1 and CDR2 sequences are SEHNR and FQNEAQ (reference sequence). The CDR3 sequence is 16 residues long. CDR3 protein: CASSPIDTGGSYEQYF. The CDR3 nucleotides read TGTGCCAGCAGTCCTATTGATACAGGGGGCTCCTACGAGCAGTACTTC.

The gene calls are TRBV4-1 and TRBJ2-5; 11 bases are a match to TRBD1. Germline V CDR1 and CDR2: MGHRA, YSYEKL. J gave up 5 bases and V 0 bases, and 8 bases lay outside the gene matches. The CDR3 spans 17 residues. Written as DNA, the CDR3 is TGCGCCAGCAGCCAAGATAGTAGGACAGGGGGCGGGGAGACCCAGTACTTC. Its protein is CASSQDSRTGGGETQYF.

The CDR3 DNA follows: TGTGCCAGCAGCCAGTCCCGGGGGCTGGGGGGGGAGCAGTACTTC. Amino acids: CASSQSRGLGGEQYF. The rearrangement links TRBV4-2 to TRBJ2-7, with a weak D call TRBD2 (7 bases). The V end was cut by 3 bases, the J end by 7 bases, with 19 bases between. The CDR3 has 15 amino acids. The germline gives CDR1 LGHNA, CDR2 YNFKEQ.